The sequence of this TCR beta chain was determined in a study of cytomegalovirus exposure and HLA in healthy donors. Study findings and constraints: Most subjects had HLA-A and HLA-B alleles reportedly predicted accurately by TCR beta sequences. A later analysis found most CMV-associated TCR beta chains apparently HLA-restricted.

In the case of this clone: Its antigen is not identified.

CDR3 length: 19 residues. Germline CDR1 is SEHNR and CDR2 is FQNEAQ (reference sequence). Trimming took 2 bases from V and 3 from J, leaving 26 bases between them. The PCR had 60 Vbeta and 13 Jbeta primers. Method: immunoSEQ multiplex PCR; TCRdb's copy keeps in-frame clones and lacks some. The sample includes approximately 110,000 clones, roughly 80% of them seen just once. Sequencing was performed on PBMCs. The TCR originated in a woman in her twenties or thirties in good health and CMV-seropositive. The chain has TRBV7-9 and TRBJ2-7; TRBD2 is a possible D gene (6 bases). The DNA for the CDR3 is TGTGCCAGCAGCTTAAGGTTTACTAAATCCAGGGAGGAAGGCTACGAGCAGTACTTC. Amino acid sequence: CASSLRFTKSREEGYEQYF.